The present T cell receptor beta chain was sequenced within a study of low-dose radiotherapy and immunotherapy resistance in tumors. At the level of the study: While receiving nivolumab 240 mg every two weeks, patients also received ipilimumab 1 mg/kg every six weeks, both intravenously.

Covering alpha and beta chains, TRAV- and TRBV-specific primers were used for the first-strand cDNA. PCR amplification of the TCRs was performed with Phusion for 20 PCR cycles, and it relied on a constant-region primer together with a V-primer adapter. Amplification of isolated mRNA was accomplished via in vitro transcription. TCRdb re-derived calls from the reads in MiXCR, one entry per CDR3 protein. This table has over 55,000 distinct CDR3 sequences, around 30% appearing once. Sample time point: before trial treatment. Those eligible were patients bearing advanced solid tumors lacking tumor-infiltrating lymphocytes. This clonotype was seen many times. With 1 base removed from V and 1 base from J, the gap between germline ends came to 12 bases. This CDR3 is built from 17 residues. Germline V CDR1 and CDR2: SGHRS, YFSETQ.

Sequenced here: PBMCs, sampled before treatment. The TCR sequence derives from a female donor with ovarian cancer. V is TRBV5-1 and J is TRBJ2-6; possible D gene TRBD1, 6 bases. CDR3 loop: CASSLNPRGSGANVLTF. The CDR3 DNA is TGCGCCAGCAGCTTGAACCCCAGGGGATCTGGGGCCAACGTCCTGACTTTC.